The following is a TCR beta chain sequence with its context. The antigen is undetermined. The germline CDR1 and CDR2 sequences are GTSNPN and SVGIG (reference sequence). CDR3 length: 13 residues. Losses at the gene ends were 4 bases for V and 4 bases for J; bases not matched to a gene: 4. The record originates from a study of early stage breast cancer tumors. Sequencing used immunoSEQ multiplex PCR; TCRdb keeps in-frame clones, though not all of them. Here the sample spans tens of thousands of clones, 72% being singletons. Points from the study as a whole: Enriched TCRB sequences shared across patients were mostly commonly generated sequences.

Sequenced input: blood. This TCR was sampled from a person in their fifties with breast cancer. J is TRBJ1-5 and V is TRBV30, with 7 positions matching TRBD1. In DNA, the CDR3 is TGTGCCTGGACAACAGGGGCAAATCAGCCCCAGCATTTT. Translation gives CAWTTGANQPQHF.